A single sample is the source of the 30 T cell receptor beta chains below, sequenced in a study of blood T cells in healthy people across ages. Combining a sample-barcoded 5' primer with a J-beta primer mix, a second PCR ran for roughly 7 to 12 cycles. TCRdb redid the calling of the 5' RACE reads with MiXCR, one entry per CDR3 protein. Here the sample spans over 500,000 distinct CDR3 sequences, about 51% being singletons. The sequencing sample was made of blood. The source of these receptors is a woman older than 75 in good health.

In this sample, this clonotype turned up a few times. This chain connects TRBV10-3 to TRBJ2-7; possibly TRBD1 for D (6 bases). This CDR3 has 13 residues. CDR1 and CDR2 (germline): ENHRY, SYGVKD. Trimming cost V 6 bases and J 7 bases, with 16 bases left between them. CDR3 nucleotides: TGTGCCATCAGGAGACAGGAGGACAATGAGCAGTACTTC. Protein: CAIRRQEDNEQYF.

The rearrangement links TRBV7-9 to TRBJ2-2; 7 bases match TRBD1. This CDR3 region has 15 residues. Trimming at V came to 5 bases and at J to 1 base, leaving 4 bases not matched to a gene. Germline CDR1 reads SEHNR; CDR2 reads FQNEAQ (reference sequence). The CDR3 nucleotides are TGTGCCAGCAGCGCCAGGGGGATGAACACCGGGGAGCTGTTTTTT. This sequence encodes CASSARGMNTGELFF.

CDR3 in DNA: TGTGCCAGCAGCCCTCCGGGACAGTCGGGCAATGAGCAGTACTTC. Translation gives CASSPPGQSGNEQYF. This sequence joins TRBV3-1 and TRBJ2-1, with 7 bases matching TRBD1. The J call may be faulty, since TRBJ2-7 better matches the DNA end. CDR1 and CDR2 from the germline V gene are LGHDT and YNNKEL (reference sequence). This CDR3 spans 15 amino acids.

This clonotype was observed a handful of times. A much larger clone differs by one base, so this may be a read error. The CDR3 is CSARFSRQGSGNEQYF. Here the CDR3 DNA reads TGCAGTGCTAGATTTTCTCGGCAGGGAAGCGGCAATGAGCAGTACTTC. The chain employs TRBV20-1 and TRBJ2-7; perhaps D is TRBD1 or TRBD2 (5 bases each). CDR3 length equals 16 residues. V gave up 2 bases and J gave up 7 bases, with 24 bases separating them. CDR1 and CDR2 (germline): DFQATT, SNEGSKA (reference sequence).

As regards this clonotype: It may be a read error: a sequence one base away is much more abundant. This chain joins TRBV20-1 and TRBJ2-3; the match to TRBD2 covers 7 bases. Trimming took 3 bases from V and 5 from J; bases not matched to a gene: 11. Germline CDR1 and CDR2: DFQATT and SNEGSKA (reference sequence). The CDR3 is 15 residues long. In DNA form, the CDR3 reads TGCAGTGCTAGGGGATTCCTTGGGGGGGGAGATACGCAGTATTTT. Its translation is CSARGFLGGGDTQYF.

Many counts were recorded for this clonotype. The chain has TRBV30 and TRBJ2-7, with D perhaps matching TRBD1 (6 bases). Trimming removed 2 bases at V and 3 bases at J, with 11 bases between. Germline V CDR1 and CDR2: GTSNPN, SVGIG (reference sequence). The CDR3 is made up of 13 amino acids. In DNA, the CDR3 is TGTGCCTGGAGTCCAGGACAGTACTACGAGCAGTACTTC. Its translation is CAWSPGQYYEQYF.

Worth noting for this clonotype: A much larger clone lies a single base off, so this may be a read error. This chain joins TRBV28 and TRBJ2-1, with D possibly matching TRBD2 (7 bases). The CDR3 extends over 15 amino acids. Trimming removed 6 bases at V and 11 bases at J, with 23 bases between. In germline, CDR1 is MDHEN, CDR2 SYDVKM. In DNA, the CDR3 is TGTGCCAGCAGCCTAGTCGGGGGGCTGCAGAATAAGCAGTTCTTC. Protein: CASSLVGGLQNKQFF.

This clonotype came up a few times. CDR3 loop: CAIRPGTGGNYEQYF. CDR3 sequence (DNA): TGTGCCATCAGACCCGGGACAGGGGGCAACTACGAGCAGTACTTC. This chain joins TRBV10-3 and TRBJ2-7; 12 positions agree with TRBD1. Germline CDR1 is ENHRY and CDR2 is SYGVKD. There are 15 residues in the CDR3. Unmatched junction bases numbered 6, after V lost 6 bases and J lost 3 bases.

This clonotype was observed a few times. The genes are TRBV5-1 and TRBJ2-2; 9 bases agree with TRBD2. CDR1 and CDR2 from the germline V gene are SGHRS and YFSETQ. The CDR3 extends over 17 amino acids. Unmatched junction bases numbered 11, after V lost 1 base and J lost 7 bases. The CDR3 nucleotides read TGCGCCAGCAGCTTGAGGCCTAGCGGGGCCTACGGCGGGGAGCTGTTTTTT. It encodes CASSLRPSGAYGGELFF.

This clonotype has more than one count but fewer than ten. This chain connects TRBV5-1 to TRBJ2-1; tentative D call: TRBD2 (6 bases). Trimming pared 5 bases from V and 8 bases from J, leaving 17 bases between. Germline values: CDR1 SGHRS, CDR2 YFSETQ. The CDR3 covers 14 residues. The CDR3 loop reads CASSAGSSNHEQFF. The CDR3 DNA reads as TGCGCCAGCAGTGCCGGGAGTTCGAACCATGAGCAGTTCTTC.

The chain combines TRBV18 with TRBJ2-4, with D possibly TRBD1 on 6 matching bases. The end of the DNA aligns better with TRBJ2-7, so the J call may be wrong. CDR3 size: 13 residues. The germline V gene encodes CDR1 KGHSH and CDR2 LQKENI. The CDR3 nucleotides read TGTGCCAGCTCGATGGACAGAGGGTACGAGCAGTACTTC. Translation: CASSMDRGYEQYF.

This rearrangement joins TRBV12-3 or TRBV12-4 to TRBJ2-1; 7 positions match TRBD1. The V and J ends lost 5 bases and 8 bases, in that order; junction bases with no gene match: 18. This CDR3 contains 17 residues. The CDR3: CASSKDRQGLGADEQFF. CDR3 coding DNA: TGTGCCAGCAGTAAAGACAGACAGGGCCTGGGGGCCGATGAGCAGTTCTTC.

As regards this clonotype: Germline is not matched at one junction end, which may reflect a read error. The chain joins TRBV7-6 to TRBJ2-1; D is perhaps TRBD1 (5 bases). Germline lookup yields CDR1 SGHVS and CDR2 FNYEAQ. The CDR3 has 15 amino acids. The CDR3 sequence: CASCLGVDGVNEQFF. CDR3 sequence (DNA): TGTGCCAGCTGCTTAGGGGTGGATGGGGTCAATGAGCAGTTCTTC. Full variable domain (missing parts from reference TRBV7-6 and TRBJ2-1): GAGVSQSPRYKVTKRGQDVALRCDPISGHVSLYWYRQALGQGPEFLTYFNYEAQQDKSGLPNDRFSAERPEGSISTLTIQRTEQRDSAMYRCASCLGVDGVNEQFFGPGTRLTVL.

The chain employs TRBV28 and TRBJ2-5, with 8 bases identical to TRBD1. The length of the CDR3 is 15 residues. J gave up 3 bases and V 2 bases, and 5 bases lay outside the gene matches. CDR1 is MDHEN and CDR2 is SYDVKM in the germline V gene. CDR3 protein: CASSLPGGLKETQYF. As DNA, the CDR3 is TGTGCCAGCAGTTTACCAGGGGGCTTGAAAGAGACCCAGTACTTC.

Concerning this clonotype itself: Germline and junction disagree at one end, which may indicate a read error. The genes are TRBV2 and TRBJ2-3; possible D gene TRBD1, 6 bases. The CDR3 has 13 residues. CDR1 is SNHLY, CDR2 FYNNEI, per germline. In DNA, the CDR3 is TGCGCCAGAAACAGGGTAGCAGGGATGGCGCAGTATTTT. It specifies CARNRVAGMAQYF.

Of note for this clonotype: This may arise from a read error, as a much more abundant clone is one base away. This sequence joins TRBV7-9 and TRBJ2-1; D call uncertain. Germline values: CDR1 SEHNR, CDR2 FQNEAQ (reference sequence). Trimming cost V 10 bases and J 6 bases, with 1 base left between them. The CDR3 spans 8 residues. In nucleotides, the CDR3 is TGTGCCACCAATGAGCAGTTCTTC. It encodes CATNEQFF. Full variable domain (remainder filled in from reference TRBV7-9 and TRBJ2-1): DTGVSQNPRHKITKRGQNVTFRCDPISEHNRLYWYRQTLGQGPEFLTYFQNEAQLEKSRLLSDRFSAERPKGSFSTLEIQRTEQGDSAMYLCATNEQFFGPGTRLTVL.

The chain employs TRBV10-3 and TRBJ2-6; possible D gene TRBD1, 5 bases. The CDR3 loop spans 17 amino acids. V was shortened by 0 bases and J by 0 bases, with 9 bases between the two germline ends. From germline, CDR1 is ENHRY and CDR2 SYGVKD. CDR3 protein: CAISESQGTSGANVLTF. The CDR3 region has the DNA TGTGCCATCAGTGAGTCCCAGGGTACCTCTGGGGCCAACGTCCTGACTTTC.

A note on this clonotype: As the CDR3 is not closed by the conserved phenylalanine or tryptophan, this likely results from a read error. CDR3 DNA sequence: TGTGCCAGCAGCTTGTCCGTGGTTGGGCCCCGATGGCAGTACTTG. This translates into CASSLSVVGPRWQYL. The gene calls are TRBV28 and TRBJ2-5; D is unresolved. The V gene's germline CDR1 is MDHEN and CDR2 SYDVKM. The CDR3 runs to 15 residues. V lost 6 bases and J lost 11, with 25 bases in between.

This clonotype came up many times. This rearrangement joins TRBV15 to TRBJ2-1, with 7 nucleotides matching TRBD2. The CDR3 spans 14 residues. V was pared by 8 bases and J by 1 base, with 5 bases of the junction left unmatched. Germline V lookup: CDR1 LNHNV, CDR2 YYDKDF (reference sequence). The CDR3 DNA is TGTGCCACCTGGGCGGGGGAATCCTACAATGAGCAGTTCTTC. Its translation: CATWAGESYNEQFF. The complete variable domain, with remaining parts taken from reference TRBV15 and TRBJ2-1, reads DAMVIQNPRYQVTQFGKPVTLSCSQTLNHNVMYWYQQKSSQAPKLLFHYYDKDFNNEADTPDNFQSRRPNTSFCFLDIRSPGLGDTAMYLCATWAGESYNEQFFGPGTRLTVL.

This clonotype has at least ten counts. The chain carries TRBV11-1 and TRBJ2-1, with 10 bases aligning to TRBD1. The V segment lost 5 bases and the J segment 1 base; nucleotides outside the gene matches: 5. Looked up from germline, CDR1 is SGHAT and CDR2 is FQDESV (reference sequence). The CDR3 sequence is 16 residues long. CDR3 in amino acids: CASSQTGGASYNEQFF. The CDR3 coding sequence is TGTGCCAGCAGCCAGACAGGGGGCGCGTCCTACAATGAGCAGTTCTTC.

Ten or more counts support this clonotype. The rearrangement links TRBV20-1 to TRBJ2-7; no definite D call. The CDR3 loop spans 13 amino acids. The germline gives CDR1 DFQATT, CDR2 SNEGSKA (reference sequence). Trimming cost V 5 bases and J 3 bases, with 14 bases left between them. The CDR3 is CSAPPVGSYEQYF. The CDR3 coding sequence is TGCAGTGCTCCCCCCGTAGGTAGCTACGAGCAGTACTTC.

The chain employs TRBV28 and TRBJ2-4, with D possibly TRBD1 on 5 matching bases. Germline values: CDR1 MDHEN, CDR2 SYDVKM. Deletions cut 2 bases from V and 4 bases from J, with 12 bases between. This CDR3 spans 15 amino acids. CDR3 nucleotide sequence: TGTGCCAGCAGTTTAAAAGGGGCAAGGAAAAACATTCAGTACTTC. Its translation is CASSLKGARKNIQYF.

Many counts were recorded for this clonotype. J is TRBJ2-1 and V is TRBV4-1; 7 nucleotides align to TRBD2. The CDR3 extends over 19 amino acids. In germline, CDR1 is MGHRA, CDR2 YSYEKL. V trimming: 4 bases; J trimming: 3 bases; junction bases outside the gene matches: 18. The CDR3 sequence: CASSPLRSGIVPLYNEQFF. The CDR3 DNA reads TGCGCCAGCAGCCCCCTGAGGAGCGGGATAGTCCCCCTCTACAATGAGCAGTTCTTC.

The J gene is TRBJ2-7, the V gene TRBV20-1, with D tentatively TRBD1 (6 bases). The CDR3 is made up of 13 amino acids. Trimming stripped 5 bases from V and 2 bases from J, with 13 bases between. Germline CDR1 reads DFQATT; CDR2 reads SNEGSKA (reference sequence). The CDR3 loop is CSAADRFPYEQYF. The CDR3 region has the DNA TGCAGTGCTGCCGACAGGTTTCCCTACGAGCAGTACTTC.

V and J are TRBV7-6 and TRBJ2-3, with TRBD2 matching 12 bases. The V gene's germline CDR1 is SGHVS and CDR2 FNYEAQ. The V segment lost 5 bases and the J segment 5 bases; nucleotides outside the gene matches: 8. CDR3 size: 16 residues. The CDR3 sequence is CASSQRLAGEEDTQYF. The CDR3 coding sequence is TGTGCCAGCAGCCAACGACTAGCGGGAGAGGAAGATACGCAGTATTTT.

The chain uses TRBV7-2 and TRBJ2-7, with TRBD1 as a possible D gene (5 bases). This CDR3 has 14 residues. V was trimmed by 2 bases and J by 5 bases, leaving 13 bases between them. Germline lookup yields CDR1 SGHTA and CDR2 FQGNSA. CDR3 residues: CASSLQSGKHEQYF. The CDR3 coding sequence is TGTGCCAGCAGCTTACAGTCAGGGAAGCACGAGCAGTACTTC.

To note about this clonotype: A read error is possible here, since a much larger clone lies one base away. J is TRBJ2-1 and V is TRBV9; 7 bases align to TRBD2. V trimming: 4 bases; J trimming: 0 bases; junction bases outside the gene matches: 7. This CDR3 spans 16 amino acids. Germline CDR1 reads SGDLS; CDR2 reads YYNGEE. The CDR3 sequence: CASSITSDHSYNEQFF. The CDR3, as DNA: TGTGCCAGCAGCATAACTAGCGACCACTCCTACAATGAGCAGTTCTTC.

This clonotype was counted only a few times. The chain couples TRBV9 to TRBJ2-7; D is unresolved. This CDR3 has 14 residues. From germline, CDR1 is SGDLS and CDR2 YYNGEE. V lost 0 bases to trimming and J lost 2 bases, with 9 bases between them. CDR3 nucleotides: TGTGCCAGCAGCGTAGACCACCGGCCCTACGAGCAGTACTTC. Translating it yields CASSVDHRPYEQYF. Looking up the rest from reference TRBV9 and TRBJ2-7 gives the full variable domain: DSGVTQTPKHLITATGQRVTLRCSPRSGDLSVYWYQQSLDQGLQFLIQYYNGEERAKGNILERFSAQQFPDLHSELNLSSLELGDSALYFCASSVDHRPYEQYFGPGTRLTVT.

J is TRBJ2-2 and V is TRBV5-1; D could derive from TRBD1 or TRBD2 (5 bases each). This CDR3 has 13 amino acids. V was shortened by 4 bases and J by 10 bases, with 14 bases between the two germline ends. Germline CDR1 SGHRS, CDR2 YFSETQ. CDR3 in DNA: TGCGCCAGCAGCCGTACTCAGGGAGAGGAGCTGTTTTTT. Translation gives CASSRTQGEELFF.

This clonotype occurred once. V usage is TRBV27 and J usage is TRBJ2-3, with 8 positions matching TRBD2. This CDR3 spans 15 amino acids. Trimming removed 6 bases from V and 4 bases from J; junction bases left unmatched: 9. Germline V gene lookup returns CDR1 MNHEY and CDR2 SMNVEV (reference sequence). Written as DNA, the CDR3 is TGTGCCAGCAGCTATGGACGAGCGGGAGCAGATACGCAGTATTTT. It is translated as CASSYGRAGADTQYF.